The clone carrying this T cell receptor beta chain was found many times. The data were taken from a study of T cells in Graves' hyperthyroidism and ophthalmopathy. Amplified TCR beta CDR3 regions came from RNA transcripts. A first-round RT-PCR of the TCR CDR3 used the HTBI primer set. TCRdb reanalysed the multiplex PCR reads using MiXCR and keeps one entry per CDR3 protein. This table has 250,000 or so distinct CDR3 sequences, roughly 15% appearing once. This CDR3 has 10 residues. The germline V gene encodes CDR1 WNHNN and CDR2 SYGVQD (reference sequence). Trimming took off 10 bases at V and 8 bases at J, with 11 bases between the two ends.

The chain uses TRBV10-1 and TRBJ2-5; D remains unclear. Sequenced: blood. The clonotype was recovered from a woman in her forties with Graves' hyperthyroidism that later progressed to Graves' ophthalmopathy. In nucleotides, the CDR3 is TGCGCCACCAACCGTTATACCCAGTACTTC. Protein: CATNRYTQYF.